This entry lists 17 T cell receptor beta chains sequenced from one sample in a study of CD8 T cells in Susac syndrome (dated by TCRdb to the late 2010s). Libraries were constructed by the immunoSEQ multiplex PCR assay. RNA was extracted using the RNeasy kit, and roughly 0.5 to 1 microgram was reverse transcribed with random hexamers. TCRdb's own reprocessing of the public reads used fastp at Q25 and MiXCR and kept productive beta chains. Each CDR3 protein gets just one entry, which takes the most common genes and DNA from the rows behind it. This sample is represented by about 400,000 distinct CDR3 sequences; approximately 85% of them were singletons. The leading ten clones occupy about 0.12% of the sample. Sequenced sample: CD8+ T cells from PBMCs. All receptors derive from a human donor with multiple sclerosis.

The chain joins TRBV21-1 to TRBJ2-7. TRBV21-1 is annotated as a pseudogene. CDR3 size: 13 residues. The CDR3 loop reads CASSSNGVYEQYF. In nucleotides, the CDR3 is TGTGCCAGCAGCAGTAACGGGGTCTACGAGCAGTACTTC.

This rearrangement joins TRBV27 to TRBJ1-4, with D uncertain. Looked up from germline, CDR1 is MNHEY and CDR2 is SMNVEV (reference sequence). The CDR3 is made up of 18 amino acids. The germline V and J ends were trimmed by 4 bases and 5 bases, with 23 bases remaining between them. The CDR3 nucleotides read TGTGCCAGCAGTTCTAGTTCGGGCGGACCCGACATCAATGAAAAACTGTTTTTT. Its translation: CASSSSSGGPDINEKLFF.

The chain employs TRBV5-1 and TRBJ2-3; no reliable D call. CDR3 length: 16 residues. Germline V lookup: CDR1 SGHRS, CDR2 YFSETQ. Deletions cut 4 bases from V and 1 base from J, with 16 bases between. This chain's CDR3 is CASSQWTGLGTDTQYF. The CDR3 nucleotides read TGCGCCAGCAGCCAGTGGACGGGCCTTGGCACAGATACGCAGTATTTT. The full variable domain, completed using reference TRBV5-1 and TRBJ2-3, is KAGVTQTPRYLIKTRGQQVTLSCSPISGHRSVSWYQQTPGQGLQFLFEYFSETQRNKGNFPGRFSGRQFSNSRSEMNVSTLELGDSALYLCASSQWTGLGTDTQYFGPGTRLTVL.

The J gene is TRBJ2-5, the V gene TRBV6-5; D is possibly TRBD1 (5 bases). V was clipped by 2 bases and J by 1 base, with 11 bases between them. The CDR3 extends over 15 amino acids. In germline, CDR1 is MNHEY, CDR2 SVGAGI. For the CDR3, the DNA is TGTGCCAGCAGTTACGTCCGGACATCCCAAGAGACCCAGTACTTC. It translates to CASSYVRTSQETQYF.

The rearrangement joins TRBV27 to TRBJ2-1; tentatively, D is TRBD2 (6 bases). Between the trimmed V and J ends, which lost 7 bases and 3 bases, there was a span of 13 bases. In germline, CDR1 is MNHEY, CDR2 SMNVEV (reference sequence). The CDR3 consists of 14 residues. The CDR3 region has the DNA TGTGCCAGCAACGAGGGAGCGGGCTACAATGAGCAGTTCTTC. This translates into CASNEGAGYNEQFF.

This chain joins TRBV4-1 and TRBJ1-5; D gene ambiguous. The germline CDR1 and CDR2 sequences are MGHRA and YSYEKL. The CDR3 has 13 amino acids. V lost 5 bases and J 6 bases, leaving 11 bases between the germline ends. CDR3 sequence: CASSEWLTQPQHF. The CDR3 DNA is TGCGCCAGCAGCGAATGGCTTACTCAGCCCCAGCATTTT.

V gene TRBV7-9 combines with J gene TRBJ2-7; D may be TRBD1 (6 bases). Germline CDR1 SEHNR, CDR2 FQNEAQ (reference sequence). The ends were cut back, 4 bases at V and 4 bases at J, with 11 bases in the middle. This CDR3 has 13 residues. The CDR3 region is CASSSPGHYEQYF. CDR3 DNA: TGTGCCAGCAGCTCACCGGGACATTACGAGCAGTACTTC.

V and J are TRBV30 and TRBJ2-7; D not resolved. This CDR3 has 12 amino acids. Germline CDR1 is GTSNPN and CDR2 is SVGIG (reference sequence). V was trimmed by 0 bases and J by 5 bases, leaving 8 bases between them. CDR3: CAWSVRADEQYF. The DNA for the CDR3 is TGTGCCTGGAGTGTACGGGCCGACGAGCAGTACTTC.

This rearrangement joins TRBV4-1 to TRBJ2-6; 13 nucleotides align to TRBD2. CDR1 and CDR2 (germline): MGHRA, YSYEKL. CDR3 length: 20 residues. Germline trimming cut 3 bases from V and 2 bases from J; bases unmatched to any gene: 10. In DNA, the CDR3 is TGCGCCAGCAGCCAGAGGACTAGCGGGAGCGCGTTCACTGGGGCCAACGTCCTGACTTTC. This translates into CASSQRTSGSAFTGANVLTF.

The chain employs TRBV10-3 and TRBJ2-1, with D tentatively TRBD2 (6 bases). Germline loops: CDR1 ENHRY, CDR2 SYGVKD. The CDR3 consists of 16 residues. V was pared by 7 bases and J by 7 bases, with 23 bases between. CDR3 region: CAITSTLASVINEQFF. The CDR3 region has the DNA TGTGCCATCACCTCGACCTTGGCTAGCGTGATAAATGAGCAGTTCTTC.

V usage is TRBV4-1 and J usage is TRBJ2-7; 11 bases line up with TRBD1. With V trimmed by 3 bases and J by 2 bases, 6 bases remained unmatched. The germline CDR1 and CDR2 sequences are MGHRA and YSYEKL. The CDR3 is 16 residues long. The CDR3 loop reads CASSQGQGVTAYEQYF. The CDR3 nucleotides read TGCGCCAGCAGCCAGGGACAGGGGGTCACAGCCTACGAGCAGTACTTC.

The rearrangement joins TRBV9 to TRBJ2-1; 7 nucleotides agree with TRBD1. CDR1 and CDR2 (germline): SGDLS, YYNGEE. Losses at the gene ends were 4 bases for V and 12 bases for J; bases not matched to a gene: 19. The CDR3 totals 16 residues. CDR3 sequence: CASSLHRQGATDLQFF. CDR3 sequence (DNA): TGTGCCAGCAGCTTACACAGACAGGGCGCAACAGATTTGCAGTTCTTC.

This rearrangement joins TRBV6-1 to TRBJ2-1; the match to TRBD1 covers 12 bases. The CDR3 has 16 amino acids. Germline assignment: CDR1 MNHNS and CDR2 SASEGT. Trimming took 8 bases from V and 0 from J; bases not matched to a gene: 5. The CDR3 nucleotides are TGTGCCAGCCGGGACAGGGGGCCTGTCTCCTACAATGAGCAGTTCTTC. This translates into CASRDRGPVSYNEQFF.

The chain combines TRBV2 with TRBJ1-3, with D possibly TRBD1 on 6 matching bases. Trimming took 10 bases from V and 0 from J, leaving 19 bases between them. Germline V gene sequence: CDR1 SNHLY, CDR2 FYNNEI. The CDR3 runs to 16 residues. CDR3 sequence: CATRTVSGASGNTIYF. The CDR3 DNA reads as TGTGCCACCCGAACCGTTTCAGGGGCCTCTGGAAACACCATATATTTT.

The chain joins TRBV7-6 to TRBJ2-1, with 7 bases aligning to TRBD1. With V trimmed by 5 bases and J by 6 bases, 13 bases remained unmatched. Germline CDR1 reads SGHVS; CDR2 reads FNYEAQ. The CDR3 sequence is 16 residues long. The CDR3 sequence: CASSGTPGQRVNEQFF. The CDR3 DNA sequence: TGTGCCAGCAGCGGAACCCCGGGACAGAGGGTCAATGAGCAGTTCTTC.

This rearrangement joins TRBV23-1 to TRBJ2-2; 11 bases line up with TRBD1. TRBV23-1 falls under the ORF class, with uncertain function. The CDR3 length is 18 residues. Trimming took 3 bases from V and 3 from J; bases not matched to a gene: 9. CDR3 sequence: CASSQDRGPPMDTGELFF. The CDR3 DNA sequence: TGCGCCAGCAGTCAGGACAGGGGGCCCCCGATGGACACCGGGGAGCTGTTTTTT.

This chain links TRBV27 with TRBJ2-2; TRBD1 matches at 11 bases. This CDR3 is built from 15 residues. With V trimmed by 7 bases and J by 5 bases, 6 bases remained unmatched. Germline-derived CDR1 and CDR2 are MNHEY and SMNVEV (reference sequence). This CDR3 is CASTSGTGGTGELFF. The CDR3 DNA follows: TGTGCCAGCACCTCAGGGACAGGGGGGACCGGGGAGCTGTTTTTT.